The 16 T cell receptor beta chains reported below all come from one sample, sequenced in a study of cytomegalovirus exposure and HLA in healthy donors. Primers for the PCR totalled 60 Vbeta and 13 Jbeta. Produced via immunoSEQ multiplex PCR; TCRdb's table is partial and in-frame only. The data contain about 14,000 clones, under 70% of them singletons. Sample: PBMCs. Source of these receptors: a woman between 50 and 59 years old in good health and CMV-seropositive.

This clone was counted a few times. This rearrangement joins TRBV29-1 to TRBJ2-1; D remains ambiguous. Per the germline V gene, CDR1 is SQVTM and CDR2 is ANQGSEA. The V end lost 2 bases, the J end lost 10 bases, and 12 bases lay between the germline ends. The CDR3 contains 12 residues. CDR3 DNA: TGCAGCGTTGAATCGAGGAGTAACGAGCAGTTCTTC. It is translated as CSVESRSNEQFF.

The chain uses TRBV10-3 and TRBJ1-5; TRBD1 agrees at 7 bases. Germline CDR1 and CDR2: ENHRY and SYGVKD. The CDR3 has 14 residues. Germline trimming cut 10 bases from V and 2 bases from J; bases unmatched to any gene: 8. CDR3 sequence reads: CANNRGNGNQPQHF. The CDR3 region has the DNA TGTGCCAACAACAGGGGTAACGGCAATCAGCCCCAGCATTTT.

V gene TRBV18 combines with J gene TRBJ1-2; no reliable D call. V was pared by 3 bases and J by 5 bases, with 10 bases between. CDR1 and CDR2 from the germline V gene are KGHSH and LQKENI. The CDR3 length is 13 residues. The CDR3 DNA reads TGTGCCAGCTCACCGTGGGGAGCATATGGCTACACCTTC. As protein: CASSPWGAYGYTF. Full variable domain (outside the CDR3, taken from reference TRBV18 and TRBJ1-2): NAGVMQNPRHLVRRRGQEARLRCSPMKGHSHVYWYRQLPEEGLKFMVYLQKENIIDESGMPKERFSAEFPKEGPSILRIQQVVRGDSAAYFCASSPWGAYGYTFGSGTRLTVV.

This clone turned up a few times. The junction shows a germline mismatch at one end, possibly a read error. This sequence joins TRBV7-7 and TRBJ2-5, with D tentatively TRBD2 (6 bases). This CDR3 has 14 residues. Germline CDR1 SSHAT, CDR2 FNYEAQ (reference sequence). The DNA for the CDR3 is TGTGCTAGCAGCCTACTGACTAGTGGGGAGACCCAGTACTTC. This codes for CASSLLTSGETQYF.

This clone was detected a few times. This chain joins TRBV29-1 and TRBJ2-5; the D gene is possibly TRBD2 (5 bases). The germline gives CDR1 SQVTM, CDR2 ANQGSEA. Trimming took off 3 bases at V and 6 bases at J, with 8 bases between the two ends. This CDR3 has 11 amino acids. The CDR3 DNA follows: TGCAGCGTTGACTCTAGCAAGACCCAGTACTTC. Translation: CSVDSSKTQYF.

A few counts support this clone. This chain joins TRBV6-5 and TRBJ1-1; 9 nucleotides align to TRBD1. The CDR3 runs to 13 residues. The germline CDR1 and CDR2 sequences are MNHEY and SVGAGI. The junction had 7 bases not matched to a gene; V was cut back by 6 bases and J by 8 bases. CDR3 amino acids: CASSRGQGVEAFF. The CDR3 DNA reads as TGTGCCAGCAGCCGGGGACAGGGAGTAGAAGCTTTCTTT.

The chain uses TRBV30 and TRBJ2-7; 7 nucleotides align to TRBD1. V trimming: 4 bases; J trimming: 6 bases; junction bases outside the gene matches: 3. This CDR3 has 11 amino acids. CDR1 and CDR2 (germline): GTSNPN, SVGIG (reference sequence). The CDR3 bases are TGTGCCTGGACCCCAGGGGGCGAGCAGTACTTC. It yields the protein CAWTPGGEQYF.

This chain uses TRBV6-1 with TRBJ2-3; possible D gene TRBD2, 6 bases. The CDR3 is 15 residues long. Trimming pared 5 bases from V and 4 bases from J, leaving 16 bases between. Germline CDR1 and CDR2: MNHNS and SASEGT. For the CDR3, the DNA is TGTGCCAGCAGTATTGACTCCGGCGGGGCAGATACGCAGTATTTT. Amino acids: CASSIDSGGADTQYF.

The rearrangement links TRBV7-9 to TRBJ1-2; no clear D gene. This CDR3 is 14 amino acids long. V was trimmed by 1 base and J by 4 bases, leaving 10 bases between them. Germline V gene data show CDR1 as SEHNR and CDR2 as FQNEAQ (reference sequence). The CDR3 here is CASSLGTGIYGYTF. CDR3 DNA: TGTGCCAGCAGCTTAGGCACGGGGATCTATGGCTACACCTTC.

V is TRBV19 and J is TRBJ1-1; D call uncertain. CDR1 and CDR2 from the germline V gene are LNHDA and SQIVND (reference sequence). Between the trimmed V and J ends, which lost 5 bases and 3 bases, there was a span of 7 bases. The CDR3 contains 12 residues. The chain's CDR3 is CASSDRDTEAFF. In DNA form, the CDR3 reads TGTGCCAGTAGTGATCGGGACACTGAAGCTTTCTTT. The full variable domain, completed using reference TRBV19 and TRBJ1-1, is DGGITQSPKYLFRKEGQNVTLSCEQNLNHDAMYWYRQDPGQGLRLIYYSQIVNDFQKGDIAEGYSVSREKKESFPLTVTSAQKNPTAFYLCASSDRDTEAFFGQGTRLTVV.

A word on this clone: This may be a read error: a much more frequent sequence differs by one nucleotide. The chain carries TRBV4-1 and TRBJ2-7; 9 positions match TRBD2. This CDR3 region has 16 residues. Germline V gene data show CDR1 as MGHRA and CDR2 as YSYEKL. V shed 1 base, J shed 5 bases, and the junction held 9 bases outside the gene matches. This CDR3 is CASSQVFRGRVNEQYV. The DNA of the CDR3 is TGCGCCAGCAGCCAAGTCTTTCGCGGGAGGGTGAACGAGCAGTACGTC.

The chain joins TRBV20-1 to TRBJ2-1, with 9 bases aligning to TRBD2. Per germline, CDR1 DFQATT and CDR2 SNEGSKA (reference sequence). The CDR3 loop spans 11 amino acids. J was trimmed by 11 bases and V by 5 bases; bases with no gene match: 4. The CDR3 here is CSAFAGGKQFF. CDR3 sequence (DNA): TGCAGTGCTTTTGCGGGAGGGAAGCAGTTCTTC.

The V gene is TRBV6-1, the J gene TRBJ2-7, with a tentative D call TRBD1 (6 bases). Deletions cut 9 bases from V and 7 bases from J, with 25 bases between. The CDR3 has 15 residues. The germline gives CDR1 MNHNS, CDR2 SASEGT. CDR3 protein: CASWASGAGLKEQYF. The CDR3 DNA sequence: TGTGCCAGTTGGGCTTCAGGGGCTGGTCTGAAGGAGCAGTACTTC.

V and J are TRBV4-1 and TRBJ1-5, with D perhaps TRBD1 (6 bases). The germline V gene encodes CDR1 MGHRA and CDR2 YSYEKL. The CDR3 has 16 residues. The V gene lost 4 bases and the J gene lost 0 bases, with 13 bases spanning the gap. The CDR3 region has the DNA TGCGCCAGCAGCCCCCGGCAGGGGTCTAGCAATCAGCCCCAGCATTTT. Its protein is CASSPRQGSSNQPQHF.

The rearrangement joins TRBV30 to TRBJ2-3; 16 nucleotides match TRBD2. Trimming took 0 bases from V and 0 from J; bases not matched to a gene: 6. The CDR3 has 19 amino acids. Germline lookup yields CDR1 GTSNPN and CDR2 SVGIG (reference sequence). CDR3: CAWSVYRGLAGGSTDTQYF. Written as DNA, the CDR3 is TGTGCCTGGAGTGTATATAGGGGACTAGCGGGAGGGAGCACAGATACGCAGTATTTT.

J is TRBJ1-1 and V is TRBV14; 8 bases match TRBD1. CDR3 size: 15 residues. The J segment lost 3 bases and the V segment lost 4 bases, leaving 7 bases of the junction unmatched. CDR1 SGHDN and CDR2 FVKESK come from the germline V gene. The CDR3 loop reads CASSLRTGRDTEAFF. The CDR3, as DNA: TGTGCCAGCAGCCTGAGGACAGGGAGGGACACTGAAGCTTTCTTT.